The clone carrying this T cell receptor (beta chain) has just a few counts. The antigen is undetermined. The entry originates in a study of spatial heterogeneity in lung cancer. Study background: Raw-read counts averaged over ten per unique TCR and UMI combination.

Study-wide points: Compared with follow-up, resection was when ubiquitous expanded tumor TCRs appeared in blood more.

Sample time point: sample taken at primary tumor resection. The input material, whole RNA from tumor, nontumor lung or frozen PBMC, was sequenced unsorted. Patients with untreated early-stage non-small cell lung cancer, numbering approximately 79, were the donors. The CDR3 extends over 14 amino acids. V was trimmed by 4 bases and J by 2 bases, leaving 11 bases between them. Germline V gives CDR1 SGHRS, CDR2 YFSETQ. Individually, TCR cDNA molecules were each labelled with a unique molecular identifier. TCRdb re-called the 5' RACE reads with MiXCR, one entry per CDR3 protein. The sample holds about 95,000 distinct CDR3 sequences, approximately 8.5% seen once.

The TCR was taken from a male donor with early-stage non-small cell lung cancer. The sample consisted of PBMCs, taken at surgery. The chain carries TRBV5-1 and TRBJ2-3; D possibly corresponds to TRBD2 (6 bases). CDR3 protein: CASSRGSLTDTQYF. The CDR3 nucleotides are TGCGCCAGCAGCCGGGGGTCCCTCACAGATACGCAGTATTTT.